This TCR beta chain was documented in a study of shared clonotypes between healthy human individuals. On this clone: The target antigen is unknown.

In germline, CDR1 is SGDLS, CDR2 YYNGEE. This CDR3 spans 16 amino acids. Trimming pared 3 bases from V and 4 bases from J, leaving 19 bases between. Study findings and constraints: What rarefaction showed was incomplete sorted-subset sequencing despite large depth. Among non-shared clonotypes, generation probabilities were lower than among those shared by all four donors.

Every subset's genomic DNA went evenly onto several immunoSEQ plates. Here immunoSEQ multiplex PCR was the method, and the copy in TCRdb shows in-frame clones only, minus some. The sample lists millions of clones; approximately 94% were seen once. Sequencing input: naive CD4+ T cells sorted from blood. Regarding subset: CD45RA+ positively selected. This receptor was obtained from a man younger than 35 in good health. The chain links TRBV9 to TRBJ1-2; TRBD1 is a possible D gene (6 bases). CDR3 sequence (DNA): TGTGCCAGCAGCGAAGCCCCGACCGGGGGCGGCTATGGCTACACCTTC. This codes for CASSEAPTGGGYGYTF. Full variable domain (rest looked up from reference TRBV9 and TRBJ1-2): DSGVTQTPKHLITATGQRVTLRCSPRSGDLSVYWYQQSLDQGLQFLIQYYNGEERAKGNILERFSAQQFPDLHSELNLSSLELGDSALYFCASSEAPTGGGYGYTFGSGTRLTVV.